Below are 17 T cell receptor beta chains sequenced from a single sample in a study of cytomegalovirus exposure and HLA in healthy donors. Primers included in the PCR were 60 Vbeta and 13 Jbeta primers. Method: immunoSEQ multiplex PCR; TCRdb's copy keeps in-frame clones and lacks some. The sample has 150,000 to 180,000 clones; more than 75% are singletons. The specimen sequenced was PBMCs. These receptors were collected from a woman aged 40 to 50 in good health and CMV-seropositive.

V gene TRBV30 combines with J gene TRBJ1-3; TRBD1 matches 7 bases. The V segment lost 7 bases and the J segment 2 bases; nucleotides outside the gene matches: 5. The V gene's germline CDR1 is GTSNPN and CDR2 SVGIG (reference sequence). The CDR3 spans 13 residues. In nucleotides, the CDR3 is TGTGCCTATTCGACAGGGCCTGGAAACACCATATATTTT. Amino acids: CAYSTGPGNTIYF.

The V and J genes are TRBV4-1 and TRBJ1-2, with D possibly TRBD1 on 6 matching bases. Germline V CDR1 and CDR2: MGHRA, YSYEKL. The V gene lost 0 bases and the J gene lost 5 bases, with 13 bases spanning the gap. The CDR3 has 15 amino acids. CDR3 in amino acids: CASSQDWGQWYGYTF. DNA of the CDR3: TGCGCCAGCAGCCAAGATTGGGGGCAATGGTATGGCTACACCTTC.

This clone was found a few times. The genes are TRBV28 and TRBJ1-5; 7 nucleotides match TRBD1. This CDR3 contains 13 residues. The germline V gene has CDR1 MDHEN and CDR2 SYDVKM. V dropped 8 bases and J dropped 2; count of bases not matched to a gene: 3. CDR3 sequence reads: CASFDRGNQPQHF. CDR3 sequence (DNA): TGTGCCAGCTTCGACAGGGGCAATCAGCCCCAGCATTTT.

V and J are TRBV5-1 and TRBJ2-3; perhaps TRBD2 as D (6 bases). The CDR3 covers 14 residues. V was shortened by 0 bases and J by 6 bases, with 11 bases between the two germline ends. CDR1 SGHRS and CDR2 YFSETQ come from the germline V gene. The CDR3 region is CASSLDGGRDTQYF. DNA of the CDR3: TGCGCCAGCAGCTTGGATGGAGGGCGGGATACGCAGTATTTT.

The gene calls are TRBV4-2 and TRBJ2-7, with TRBD2 identical over 7 bases. CDR3 size: 17 residues. The V and J ends lost 3 bases and 0 bases, in that order; junction bases with no gene match: 11. The germline gives CDR1 LGHNA, CDR2 YNFKEQ. The CDR3 bases are TGTGCCAGCAGCCATCGCCCGGGCAGCGGGAACTCCTACGAGCAGTACTTC. Translating it yields CASSHRPGSGNSYEQYF.

This chain connects TRBV6-5 to TRBJ2-6; D uncertain. Germline CDR1 reads MNHEY; CDR2 reads SVGAGI. The CDR3 totals 15 residues. Trimming removed 5 bases from V and 0 bases from J, with 8 bases in between. The CDR3 reads CASSPGSSGANVLTF. DNA for the CDR3: TGTGCCAGCAGTCCCGGGTCCTCTGGGGCCAACGTCCTGACTTTC.

This clone was detected once. The chain joins TRBV27 to TRBJ1-1; tentatively, D is TRBD1 (5 bases). The CDR3 length is 14 residues. Germline V CDR1 and CDR2: MNHEY, SMNVEV (reference sequence). With 3 bases removed from V and 5 bases from J, the gap between germline ends came to 13 bases. CDR3 protein: CASSFQGRETEAFF. CDR3 coding DNA: TGTGCCAGCAGTTTCCAGGGCAGGGAAACTGAAGCTTTCTTT.

This sequence joins TRBV5-1 and TRBJ1-1; D perhaps matches TRBD1 (6 bases). The V gene lost 4 bases and the J gene lost 2 bases, with 21 bases spanning the gap. Germline V gene lookup returns CDR1 SGHRS and CDR2 YFSETQ. This CDR3 spans 17 amino acids. CDR3 sequence (DNA): TGCGCCAGCAGCCTGGCAGGGAGGGTAGGGGGTAACACTGAAGCTTTCTTT. Encoded protein: CASSLAGRVGGNTEAFF. The variable domain in full, completed from reference TRBV5-1 and TRBJ1-1, reads KAGVTQTPRYLIKTRGQQVTLSCSPISGHRSVSWYQQTPGQGLQFLFEYFSETQRNKGNFPGRFSGRQFSNSRSEMNVSTLELGDSALYLCASSLAGRVGGNTEAFFGQGTRLTVV.

V usage is TRBV19 and J usage is TRBJ2-6, with TRBD1 matching over 8 bases. The CDR3 loop spans 16 amino acids. V lost 5 bases, J lost 2 bases, and 5 bases stayed unmatched. Germline V gene data show CDR1 as LNHDA and CDR2 as SQIVND (reference sequence). CDR3 coding DNA: TGTGCCAGTAGTGGGGACAGGACTACTGGGGCCAACGTCCTGACTTTC. Translating gives CASSGDRTTGANVLTF.

This clone was seen a single time. The rearrangement links TRBV19 to TRBJ1-5; possibly TRBD1 for D (5 bases). Per germline, CDR1 LNHDA and CDR2 SQIVND (reference sequence). V was pared by 4 bases and J by 1 base, with 20 bases between. The CDR3 has 18 residues. This chain's CDR3 is CASSKGPGQGGSNQPQHF. The CDR3 nucleotides read TGTGCCAGTAGTAAAGGCCCCGGGCAGGGAGGAAGCAATCAGCCCCAGCATTTT.

V gene TRBV4-1 combines with J gene TRBJ2-2; 9 bases agree with TRBD1. Germline V lookup: CDR1 MGHRA, CDR2 YSYEKL. V lost 2 bases, J lost 13 bases, and 11 bases stayed unmatched. There are 15 residues in the CDR3. Here the CDR3 reads CASSQPGQGGGGLFF. Written as DNA, the CDR3 is TGCGCCAGCAGCCAACCGGGACAGGGAGGGGGAGGGCTGTTTTTT.

The chain uses TRBV11-1 and TRBJ2-7, with a weak D call TRBD2 (5 bases). The length of the CDR3 is 19 residues. V lost 4 bases to trimming and J lost 9 bases, with 34 bases between them. CDR1 is SGHAT and CDR2 is FQDESV in the germline V gene (reference sequence). The chain's CDR3 is CASSSPGPNRGFGFGVQYF. The CDR3 DNA is TGTGCCAGCAGCTCGCCGGGTCCGAACCGAGGCTTTGGCTTCGGGGTGCAGTACTTC.

The CDR3 nucleotides read TGTGCCAGCAGTTTATCACACCAGACGACTAGCGGGAGGACCTACGAGCAGTACTTC. It codes for CASSLSHQTTSGRTYEQYF. V gene TRBV27 combines with J gene TRBJ2-7; 13 bases line up with TRBD2. Germline values: CDR1 MNHEY, CDR2 SMNVEV (reference sequence). There are 19 residues in the CDR3. V lost 0 bases and J lost 2; bases outside the gene matches: 10.

This clone appeared once. The chain couples TRBV27 to TRBJ1-5; 9 bases fit TRBD1. The CDR3 consists of 14 residues. The germline V gene has CDR1 MNHEY and CDR2 SMNVEV (reference sequence). J was trimmed by 7 bases and V by 6 bases; bases with no gene match: 7. The CDR3 bases are TGTGCCAGCAGCCCCCGACAGGGGGGGCAGCCCCAGCATTTT. Amino acids: CASSPRQGGQPQHF.

This chain uses TRBV27 with TRBJ1-2, with TRBD1 identical over 8 bases. The CDR3 is 14 residues long. The V segment lost 5 bases and the J segment 5 bases; nucleotides outside the gene matches: 7. In germline, CDR1 is MNHEY, CDR2 SMNVEV (reference sequence). CDR3 nucleotide sequence: TGTGCCAGCAGTAAGGACAGGGCAAGATATGGCTACACCTTC. This sequence encodes CASSKDRARYGYTF.

The V gene is TRBV18, the J gene TRBJ2-7; 14 bases agree with TRBD2. Germline V gene lookup returns CDR1 KGHSH and CDR2 LQKENI. Trimming cost V 5 bases and J 6 bases; bases outside gene matches: 9. The CDR3 sequence is 16 residues long. The CDR3 DNA sequence: TGTGCCAGCTCAGGTTCGGGACTAGCGGGGGCAGCCGAGCAGTACTTC. Translated, it gives CASSGSGLAGAAEQYF.

The chain joins TRBV9 to TRBJ2-2; 7 bases map to TRBD1. Losses at the gene ends were 0 bases for V and 4 bases for J; bases not matched to a gene: 6. The germline V gene has CDR1 SGDLS and CDR2 YYNGEE. The CDR3 covers 16 residues. The CDR3 here is CASSVVSRGTTGELFF. CDR3 sequence (DNA): TGTGCCAGCAGCGTAGTTTCCAGGGGGACCACCGGGGAGCTGTTTTTT.